The sequence of this T cell receptor beta chain was determined in a study of blood T cell repertoires in COVID-19. The protocol was immunoSEQ multiplex PCR, while the TCRdb copy is restricted to in-frame clones and leaves out a portion. The sample contains some 400,000 clones, around 87% of which appear only once. This CDR3 spans 18 amino acids. With V trimmed by 5 bases and J by 2 bases, 10 bases remained unmatched. CDR1 and CDR2 (germline): SEHNR, FQNEAQ (reference sequence). The TCR was taken from a woman aged 55-69 years with COVID-19, enrolled during active disease. The chain has TRBV7-9 and TRBJ2-4; 12 nucleotides align to TRBD1. The specimen sequenced was peripheral blood. The CDR3 DNA reads as TGTGCCAGCAGCCGCGGGACAGGGGGCGCCGGGTCCAAAAACATTCAGTACTTC. Amino acids: CASSRGTGGAGSKNIQYF.